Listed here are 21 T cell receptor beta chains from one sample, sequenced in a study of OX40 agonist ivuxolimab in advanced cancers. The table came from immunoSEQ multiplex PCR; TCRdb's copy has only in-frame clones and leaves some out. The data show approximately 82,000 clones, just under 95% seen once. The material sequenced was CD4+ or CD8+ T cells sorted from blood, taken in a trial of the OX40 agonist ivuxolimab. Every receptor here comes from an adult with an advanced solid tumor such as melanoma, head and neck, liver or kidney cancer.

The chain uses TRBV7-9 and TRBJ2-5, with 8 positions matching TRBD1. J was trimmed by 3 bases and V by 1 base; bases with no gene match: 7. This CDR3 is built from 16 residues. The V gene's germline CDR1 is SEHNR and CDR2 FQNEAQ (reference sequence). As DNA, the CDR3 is TGTGCCAGCAGCTTAGGCGACAGGGGTGGGGAAGAGACCCAGTACTTC. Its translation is CASSLGDRGGEETQYF.

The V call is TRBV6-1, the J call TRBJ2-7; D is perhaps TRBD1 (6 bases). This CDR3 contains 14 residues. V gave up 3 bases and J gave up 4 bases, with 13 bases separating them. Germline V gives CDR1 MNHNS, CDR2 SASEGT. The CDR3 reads CASSEGQRPYEQYF. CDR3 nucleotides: TGTGCCAGCAGTGAGGGACAACGCCCATACGAGCAGTACTTC.

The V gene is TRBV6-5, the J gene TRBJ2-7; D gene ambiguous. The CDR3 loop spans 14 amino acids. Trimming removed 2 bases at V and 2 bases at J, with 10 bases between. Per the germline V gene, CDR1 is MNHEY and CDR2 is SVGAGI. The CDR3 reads CASSYQTPTYEQYF. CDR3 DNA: TGTGCCAGCAGTTACCAGACACCTACCTACGAGCAGTACTTC.

The CDR3 reads CASSYGALGAREQFF. The CDR3 DNA reads TGTGCCAGCAGTTACGGGGCCCTAGGAGCCAGGGAGCAGTTCTTC. The rearrangement joins TRBV6-5 to TRBJ2-1, with D possibly TRBD1 on 5 matching bases. Trimming shortened V by 2 bases and J by 10 bases, and 18 bases separated the two germline ends. The CDR3 loop spans 15 amino acids. Per germline, CDR1 MNHEY and CDR2 SVGAGI.

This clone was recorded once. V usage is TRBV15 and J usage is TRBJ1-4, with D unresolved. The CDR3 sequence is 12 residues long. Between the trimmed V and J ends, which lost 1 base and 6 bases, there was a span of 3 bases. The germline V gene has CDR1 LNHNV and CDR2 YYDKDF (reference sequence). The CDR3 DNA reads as TGTGCCACCAGCAGAGGCGATGAAAAACTGTTTTTT. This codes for CATSRGDEKLFF. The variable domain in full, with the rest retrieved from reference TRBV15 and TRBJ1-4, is DAMVIQNPRYQVTQFGKPVTLSCSQTLNHNVMYWYQQKSSQAPKLLFHYYDKDFNNEADTPDNFQSRRPNTSFCFLDIRSPGLGDTAMYLCATSRGDEKLFFGSGTQLSVL.

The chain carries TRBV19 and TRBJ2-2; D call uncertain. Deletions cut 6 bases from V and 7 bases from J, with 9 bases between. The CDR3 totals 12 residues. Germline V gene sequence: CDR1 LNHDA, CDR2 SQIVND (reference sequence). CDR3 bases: TGTGCCAGTAGCTCAATCTTCGGGGAGCTGTTTTTT. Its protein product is CASSSIFGELFF. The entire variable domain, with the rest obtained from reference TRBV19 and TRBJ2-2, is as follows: DGGITQSPKYLFRKEGQNVTLSCEQNLNHDAMYWYRQDPGQGLRLIYYSQIVNDFQKGDIAEGYSVSREKKESFPLTVTSAQKNPTAFYLCASSSIFGELFFGEGSRLTVL.

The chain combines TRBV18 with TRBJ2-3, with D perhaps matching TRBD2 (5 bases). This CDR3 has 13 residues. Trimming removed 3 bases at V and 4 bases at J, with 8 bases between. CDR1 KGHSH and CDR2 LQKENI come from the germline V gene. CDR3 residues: CASSPTRPDTQYF. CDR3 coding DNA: TGTGCCAGCTCACCTACTAGGCCAGATACGCAGTATTTT.

The CDR3 DNA follows: TGTGCCAGCAGCTTCGCAACCGGGGAGCTGTTTTTT. Its protein product is CASSFATGELFF. The chain carries TRBV7-8 and TRBJ2-2; D gene unclear. The CDR3 consists of 12 residues. CDR1 SGHVS and CDR2 FQNEAQ come from the germline V gene. V was cut by 3 bases and J by 5 bases, with 4 bases left in between.

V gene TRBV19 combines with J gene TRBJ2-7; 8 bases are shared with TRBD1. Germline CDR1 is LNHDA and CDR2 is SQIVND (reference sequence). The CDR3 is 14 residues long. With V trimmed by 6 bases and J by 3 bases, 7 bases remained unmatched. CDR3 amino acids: CASSKGQEGYEQYF. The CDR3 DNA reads TGTGCCAGTAGCAAGGGACAGGAAGGCTACGAGCAGTACTTC.

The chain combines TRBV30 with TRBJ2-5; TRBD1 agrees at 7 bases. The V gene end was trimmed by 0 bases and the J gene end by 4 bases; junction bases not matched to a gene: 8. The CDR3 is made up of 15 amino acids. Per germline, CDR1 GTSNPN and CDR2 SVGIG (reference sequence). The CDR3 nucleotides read TGTGCCTGGAGTGTACAAGGGGGCCAACCAGAGACCCAGTACTTC. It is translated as CAWSVQGGQPETQYF. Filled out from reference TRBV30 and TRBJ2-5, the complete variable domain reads SQTIHQWPATLVQPVGSPLSLECTVEGTSNPNLYWYRQAAGRGLQLLFYSVGIGQISSEVPQNLSASRPQDRQFILSSKKLLLSDSGFYLCAWSVQGGQPETQYFGPGTRLLVL.

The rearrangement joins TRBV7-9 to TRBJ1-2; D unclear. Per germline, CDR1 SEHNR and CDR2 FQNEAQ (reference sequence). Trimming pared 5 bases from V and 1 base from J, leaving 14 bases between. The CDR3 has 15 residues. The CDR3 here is CASSPLRNINYGYTF. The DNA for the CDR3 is TGTGCCAGCAGCCCCCTTCGCAACATTAACTATGGCTACACCTTC.

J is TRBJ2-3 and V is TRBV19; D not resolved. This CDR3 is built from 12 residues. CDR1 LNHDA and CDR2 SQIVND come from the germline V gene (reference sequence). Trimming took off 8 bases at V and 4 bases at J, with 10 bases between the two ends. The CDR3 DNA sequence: TGTGCCAGTGGAGTGATAGCAGATACGCAGTATTTT. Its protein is CASGVIADTQYF.

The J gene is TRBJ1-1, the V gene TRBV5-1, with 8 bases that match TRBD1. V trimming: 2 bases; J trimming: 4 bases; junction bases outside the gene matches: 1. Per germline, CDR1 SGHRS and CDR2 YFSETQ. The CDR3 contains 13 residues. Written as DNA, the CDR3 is TGCGCCAGCAGCTTTGACAGGGGCACTGAAGCTTTCTTT. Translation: CASSFDRGTEAFF.

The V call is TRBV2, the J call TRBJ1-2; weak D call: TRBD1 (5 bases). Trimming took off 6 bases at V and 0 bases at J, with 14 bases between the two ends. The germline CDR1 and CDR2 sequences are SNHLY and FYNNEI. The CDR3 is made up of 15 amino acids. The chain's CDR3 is CASRGEGPANYGYTF. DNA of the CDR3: TGTGCCAGCAGGGGAGAGGGACCAGCTAACTATGGCTACACCTTC. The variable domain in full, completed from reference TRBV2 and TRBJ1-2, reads EPEVTQTPSHQVTQMGQEVILRCVPISNHLYFYWYRQILGQKVEFLVSFYNNEISEKSEIFDDQFSVERPDGSNFTLKIRSTKLEDSAMYFCASRGEGPANYGYTFGSGTRLTVV.

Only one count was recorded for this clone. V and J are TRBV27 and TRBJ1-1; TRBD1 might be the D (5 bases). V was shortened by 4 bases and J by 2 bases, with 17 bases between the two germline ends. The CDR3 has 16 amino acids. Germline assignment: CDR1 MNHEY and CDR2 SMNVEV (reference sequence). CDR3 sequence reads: CASSYWRGGGNTEAFF. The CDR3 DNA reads TGTGCCAGCAGTTATTGGAGGGGTGGGGGAAACACTGAAGCTTTCTTT.

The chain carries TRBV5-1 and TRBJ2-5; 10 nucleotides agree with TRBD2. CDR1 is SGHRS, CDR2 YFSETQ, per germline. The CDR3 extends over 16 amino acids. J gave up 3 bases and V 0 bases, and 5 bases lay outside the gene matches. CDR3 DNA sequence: TGCGCCAGCAGCTTGGCCACTAGCGGGGCGAAAGAGACCCAGTACTTC. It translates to CASSLATSGAKETQYF.

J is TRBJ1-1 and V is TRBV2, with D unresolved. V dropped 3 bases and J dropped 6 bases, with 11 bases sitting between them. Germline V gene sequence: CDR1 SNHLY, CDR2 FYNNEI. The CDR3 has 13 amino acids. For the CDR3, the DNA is TGTGCCAGCAGTGACCAGCCCCCTGCTGAAGCTTTCTTT. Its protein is CASSDQPPAEAFF.

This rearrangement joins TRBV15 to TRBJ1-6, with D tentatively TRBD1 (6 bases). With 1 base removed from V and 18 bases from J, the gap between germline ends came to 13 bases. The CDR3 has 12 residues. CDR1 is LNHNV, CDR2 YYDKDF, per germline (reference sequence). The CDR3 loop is CATSRVEGDPHF. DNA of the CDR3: TGTGCCACCAGCAGAGTCGAGGGGGATCCCCACTTT.

The CDR3 here is CASRTETGTKSYF. The CDR3 nucleotides read TGTGCCAGCAGGACCGAAACGGGAACCAAGTCTTACTTC. This chain uses TRBV7-2 with TRBJ2-7; a weak D match, TRBD2 (5 bases). The V end was cut by 6 bases, the J end by 13 bases, with 22 bases between. The length of the CDR3 is 13 residues. Germline CDR1 and CDR2: SGHTA and FQGNSA.

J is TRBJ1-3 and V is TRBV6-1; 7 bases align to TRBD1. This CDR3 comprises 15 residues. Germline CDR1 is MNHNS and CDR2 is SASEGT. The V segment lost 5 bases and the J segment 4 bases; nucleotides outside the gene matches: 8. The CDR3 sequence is CASSPTGDFGNTIYF. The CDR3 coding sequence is TGTGCCAGCAGTCCTACAGGGGACTTCGGAAACACCATATATTTT.

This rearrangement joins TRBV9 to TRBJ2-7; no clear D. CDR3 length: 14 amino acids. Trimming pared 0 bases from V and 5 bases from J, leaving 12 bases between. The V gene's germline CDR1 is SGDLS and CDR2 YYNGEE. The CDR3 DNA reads TGTGCCAGCAGCGTAGGGACGGATTTCGACGAGCAGTACTTC. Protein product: CASSVGTDFDEQYF.